Here is one TCR beta chain with its context. Its target is not known. It was the library that attached unique molecular identifiers to individual cDNA molecules. Using its own MiXCR run on the RACE reads, TCRdb lists one record per CDR3 protein. Found here are around 340,000 distinct CDR3 sequences, around 7% of them singletons; the top ten hold around 8.2%. As to time point: patch test 1, 2 weeks after DPC sensitization. The treatment is: therapeutic diphenylcyclopropenone sensitization with weekly scalp DPC. The sample is drawn from a study of human T cells and chemical hapten exposure. Whole-study context: In the sensitization step, 2% DPC was placed on roughly 2 cm by roughly 2 cm of upper inner arm skin. Enrolled patients were predominantly female and had alopecia areata, totalis or universalis. Study outcomes and limitations: Versus controls, expanded TCRs had significantly more large CDR3 similarity clusters.

Trimming removed 6 bases from V and 10 bases from J; junction bases left unmatched: 8. The CDR3 totals 14 residues. This rearrangement joins TRBV12-3 or TRBV12-4 to TRBJ1-6; 8 bases line up with TRBD1. The receptor's source is a woman aged 18-29 years with alopecia areata. Some clones in this sample may be carry-over from other donors' samples. The starting material was whole blood, obtained in connection with sensitization to the hapten diphenylcyclopropenone (DPC). CDR3 amino acids: CASRLDRALSPLHF. In DNA, the CDR3 is TGTGCCAGCAGGCTGGACAGGGCGTTATCACCCCTCCACTTT.